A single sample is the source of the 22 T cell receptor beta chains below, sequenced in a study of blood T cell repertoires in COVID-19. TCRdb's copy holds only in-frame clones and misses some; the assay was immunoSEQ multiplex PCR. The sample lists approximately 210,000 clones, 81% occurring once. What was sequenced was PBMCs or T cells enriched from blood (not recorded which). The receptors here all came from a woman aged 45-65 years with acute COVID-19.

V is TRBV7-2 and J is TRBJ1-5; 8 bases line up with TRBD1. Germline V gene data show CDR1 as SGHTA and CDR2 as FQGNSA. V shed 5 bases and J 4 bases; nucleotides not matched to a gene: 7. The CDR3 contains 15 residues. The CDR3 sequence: CASSPGTGQNQPQHF. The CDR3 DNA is TGTGCCAGCAGCCCGGGGACAGGCCAGAATCAGCCCCAGCATTTT.

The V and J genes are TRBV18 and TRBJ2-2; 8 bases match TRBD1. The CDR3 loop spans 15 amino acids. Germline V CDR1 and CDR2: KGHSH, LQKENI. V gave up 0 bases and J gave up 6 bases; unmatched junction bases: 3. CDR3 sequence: CASSPPRGRPGELFF. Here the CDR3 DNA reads TGTGCCAGCTCACCACCCAGGGGGCGTCCCGGGGAGCTGTTTTTT.

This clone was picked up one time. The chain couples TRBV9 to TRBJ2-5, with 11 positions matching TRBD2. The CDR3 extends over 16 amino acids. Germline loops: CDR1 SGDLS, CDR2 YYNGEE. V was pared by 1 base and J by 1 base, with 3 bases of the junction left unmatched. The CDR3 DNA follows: TGTGCCAGCAGCGTATCTAGCGGGGGGATCCAAGAGACCCAGTACTTC. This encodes CASSVSSGGIQETQYF.

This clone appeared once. The CDR3 loop reads CASSPTGDEQYF. CDR3 DNA: TGTGCCAGCAGTCCGACAGGGGACGAGCAGTACTTC. The chain links TRBV12-3 or TRBV12-4 to TRBJ2-7, with 8 positions matching TRBD1. The CDR3 sequence is 12 residues long. V was pared by 5 bases and J by 5 bases, with 2 bases of the junction left unmatched.

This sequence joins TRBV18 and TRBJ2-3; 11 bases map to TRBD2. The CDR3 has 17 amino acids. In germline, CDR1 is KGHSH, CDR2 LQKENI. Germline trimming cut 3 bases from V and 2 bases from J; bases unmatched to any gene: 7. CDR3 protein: CASSPISSGRPTDTQYF. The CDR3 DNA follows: TGTGCCAGCTCACCGATTTCTAGCGGGAGGCCCACAGATACGCAGTATTTT. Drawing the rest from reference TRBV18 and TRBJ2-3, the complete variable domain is NAGVMQNPRHLVRRRGQEARLRCSPMKGHSHVYWYRQLPEEGLKFMVYLQKENIIDESGMPKERFSAEFPKEGPSILRIQQVVRGDSAAYFCASSPISSGRPTDTQYFGPGTRLTVL.

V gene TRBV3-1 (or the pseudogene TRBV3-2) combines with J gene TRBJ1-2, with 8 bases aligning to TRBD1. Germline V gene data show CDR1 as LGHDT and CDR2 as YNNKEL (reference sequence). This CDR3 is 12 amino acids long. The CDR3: CATQGAGGGYTF. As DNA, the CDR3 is TGTGCGACCCAGGGGGCGGGAGGGGGCTACACCTTC.

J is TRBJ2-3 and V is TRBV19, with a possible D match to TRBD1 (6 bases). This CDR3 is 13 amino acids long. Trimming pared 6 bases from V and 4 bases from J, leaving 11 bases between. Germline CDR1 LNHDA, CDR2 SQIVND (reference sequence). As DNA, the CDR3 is TGTGCCAGTAGCCGAACAGGGTCAGATACGCAGTATTTT. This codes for CASSRTGSDTQYF.

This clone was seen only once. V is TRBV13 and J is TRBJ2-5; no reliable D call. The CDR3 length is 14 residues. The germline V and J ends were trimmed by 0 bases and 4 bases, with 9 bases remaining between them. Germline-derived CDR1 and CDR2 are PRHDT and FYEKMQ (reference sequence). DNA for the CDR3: TGTGCCAGCAGCTTAGGCGCGAGCTTAGAGACCCAGTACTTC. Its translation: CASSLGASLETQYF.

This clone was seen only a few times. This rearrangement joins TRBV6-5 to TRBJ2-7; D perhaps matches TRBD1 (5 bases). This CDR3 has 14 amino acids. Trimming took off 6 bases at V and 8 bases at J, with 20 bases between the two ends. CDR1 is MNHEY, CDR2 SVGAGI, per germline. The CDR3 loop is CASSLPGLANQQYF. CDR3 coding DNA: TGTGCCAGCAGCCTCCCAGGGCTGGCCAACCAGCAGTACTTC.

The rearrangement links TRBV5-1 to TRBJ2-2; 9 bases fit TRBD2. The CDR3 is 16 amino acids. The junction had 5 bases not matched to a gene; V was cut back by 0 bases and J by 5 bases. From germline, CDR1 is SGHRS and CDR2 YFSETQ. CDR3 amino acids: CASSLGASGVTGELFF. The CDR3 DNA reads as TGCGCCAGCAGCTTGGGCGCTAGCGGGGTTACCGGGGAGCTGTTTTTT.

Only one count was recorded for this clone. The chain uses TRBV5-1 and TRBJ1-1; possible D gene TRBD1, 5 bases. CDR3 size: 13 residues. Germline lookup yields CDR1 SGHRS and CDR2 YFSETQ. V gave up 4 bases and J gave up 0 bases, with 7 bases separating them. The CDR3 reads CASSGGVNTEAFF. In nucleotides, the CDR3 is TGCGCCAGCAGCGGAGGGGTGAACACTGAAGCTTTCTTT.

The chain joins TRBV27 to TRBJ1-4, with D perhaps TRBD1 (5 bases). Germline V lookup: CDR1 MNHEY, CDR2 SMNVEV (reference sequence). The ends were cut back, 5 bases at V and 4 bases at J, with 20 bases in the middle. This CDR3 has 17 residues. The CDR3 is CASSPIGGGDYNEKLFF. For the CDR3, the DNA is TGTGCCAGCAGTCCCATAGGCGGGGGGGACTATAATGAAAAACTGTTTTTT.

CDR3 nucleotides: TGTGCCAGCGCCTCCCGGGACAGGGTTACAGATACGCAGTATTTT. This sequence encodes CASASRDRVTDTQYF. V is TRBV27 and J is TRBJ2-3, with 9 bases lining up with TRBD1. With 8 bases clipped from V and 3 bases from J, the junction kept 9 bases outside the gene matches. Germline values: CDR1 MNHEY, CDR2 SMNVEV (reference sequence). This CDR3 contains 15 residues.

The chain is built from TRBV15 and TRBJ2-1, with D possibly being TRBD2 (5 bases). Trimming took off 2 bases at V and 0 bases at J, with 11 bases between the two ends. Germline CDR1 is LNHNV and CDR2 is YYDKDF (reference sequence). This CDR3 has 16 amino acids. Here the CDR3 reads CATSRSGSFSYNEQFF. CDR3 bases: TGTGCCACCAGCAGATCGGGGTCCTTCTCCTACAATGAGCAGTTCTTC.

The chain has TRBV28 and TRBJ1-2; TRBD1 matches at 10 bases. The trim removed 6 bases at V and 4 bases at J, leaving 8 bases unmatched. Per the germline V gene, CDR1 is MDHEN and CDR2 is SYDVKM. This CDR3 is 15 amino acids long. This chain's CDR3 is CASRPGTGVVYGYTF. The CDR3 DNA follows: TGTGCCAGCAGACCCGGGACAGGGGTCGTCTATGGCTACACCTTC.

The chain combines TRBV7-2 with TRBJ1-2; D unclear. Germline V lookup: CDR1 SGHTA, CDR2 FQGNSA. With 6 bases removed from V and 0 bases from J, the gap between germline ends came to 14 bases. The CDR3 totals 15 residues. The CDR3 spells CASREGGGSNYGYTF. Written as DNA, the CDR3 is TGTGCCAGCAGGGAGGGAGGAGGTTCTAACTATGGCTACACCTTC.

CDR3 region: CASSFSDRGNKETQYF. CDR3 DNA sequence: TGTGCCAGCAGCTTTTCCGACAGGGGAAACAAAGAGACCCAGTACTTC. The rearrangement links TRBV7-8 to TRBJ2-5; TRBD1 aligns across 8 bases. The germline gives CDR1 SGHVS, CDR2 FQNEAQ. The CDR3 sequence is 16 residues long. Trimming cost V 3 bases and J 3 bases; bases outside gene matches: 9.

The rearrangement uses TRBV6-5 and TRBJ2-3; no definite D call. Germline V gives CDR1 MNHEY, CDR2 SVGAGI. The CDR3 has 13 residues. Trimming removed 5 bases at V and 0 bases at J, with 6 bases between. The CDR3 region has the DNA TGTGCCAGCAGTCGAACTAGCACAGATACGCAGTATTTT. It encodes CASSRTSTDTQYF.

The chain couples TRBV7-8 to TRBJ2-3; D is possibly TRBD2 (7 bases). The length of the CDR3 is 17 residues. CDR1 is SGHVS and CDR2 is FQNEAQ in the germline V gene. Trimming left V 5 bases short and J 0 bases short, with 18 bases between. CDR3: CASSPRGGASSTDTQYF. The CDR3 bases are TGTGCCAGCAGCCCTAGGGGGGGAGCTAGTAGCACAGATACGCAGTATTTT.

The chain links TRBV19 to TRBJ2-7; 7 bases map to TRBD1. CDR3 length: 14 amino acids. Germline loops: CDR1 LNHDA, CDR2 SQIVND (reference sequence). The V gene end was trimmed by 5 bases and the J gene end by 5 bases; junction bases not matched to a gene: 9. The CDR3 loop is CASSGQALGHEQYF. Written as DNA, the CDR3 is TGTGCCAGTAGTGGACAGGCCCTGGGTCACGAGCAGTACTTC.

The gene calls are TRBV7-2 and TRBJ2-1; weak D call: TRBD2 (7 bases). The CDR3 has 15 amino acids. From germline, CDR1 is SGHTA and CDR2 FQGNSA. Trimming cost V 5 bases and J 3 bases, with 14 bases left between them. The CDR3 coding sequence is TGTGCCAGCAGCCCAGCCGGGGGGCTCTACAATGAGCAGTTCTTC. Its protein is CASSPAGGLYNEQFF.

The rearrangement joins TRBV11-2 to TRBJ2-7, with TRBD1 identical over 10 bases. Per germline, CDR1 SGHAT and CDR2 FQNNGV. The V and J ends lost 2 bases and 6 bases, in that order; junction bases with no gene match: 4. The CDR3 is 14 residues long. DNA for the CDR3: TGTGCCAGCAGCTTAAGGGACAGGGGAGGCGAGCAGTACTTC. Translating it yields CASSLRDRGGEQYF.